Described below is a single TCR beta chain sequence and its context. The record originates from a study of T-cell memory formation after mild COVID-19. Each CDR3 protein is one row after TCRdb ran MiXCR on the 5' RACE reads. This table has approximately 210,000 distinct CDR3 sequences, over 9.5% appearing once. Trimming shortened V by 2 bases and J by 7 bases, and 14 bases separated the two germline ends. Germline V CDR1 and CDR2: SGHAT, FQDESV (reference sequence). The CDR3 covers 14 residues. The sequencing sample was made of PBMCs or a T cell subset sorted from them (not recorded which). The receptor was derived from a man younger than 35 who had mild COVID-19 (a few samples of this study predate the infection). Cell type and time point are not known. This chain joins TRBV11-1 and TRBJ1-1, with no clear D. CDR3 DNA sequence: TGTGCCAGCAGCTTACTAGAGGGTTTCGATGAAGCTTTCTTT. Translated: CASSLLEGFDEAFF.